This passage covers 16 T cell receptor beta chains from one sample sequenced in a study of cytomegalovirus exposure and HLA in healthy donors. The PCR was carried out with 60 Vbeta primers and 13 Jbeta primers. The repertoire was sequenced with immunoSEQ multiplex PCR; TCRdb's copy has only in-frame clones and lacks some. The data show 170,000 or so clones, about four fifths seen once. What was sequenced was PBMCs. These receptors originate from a man under 40 in good health and CMV-seropositive.

The J gene is TRBJ1-1, the V gene TRBV9; D possibly corresponds to TRBD1 (6 bases). V lost 5 bases, J lost 10 bases, and 15 bases lay in between. Germline-derived CDR1 and CDR2 are SGDLS and YYNGEE. The CDR3 is made up of 12 amino acids. The CDR3 sequence: CASSNPETGAFF. DNA for the CDR3: TGTGCCAGCAGTAACCCGGAGACAGGAGCTTTCTTT.

This clone was recorded only once. The rearrangement uses TRBV15 and TRBJ1-1, with D maybe TRBD1 (5 bases). The length of the CDR3 is 14 residues. Looked up from germline, CDR1 is LNHNV and CDR2 is YYDKDF (reference sequence). V was clipped by 9 bases and J by 0 bases, with 14 bases between them. CDR3 DNA sequence: TGTGCCACGTGTCAGGGTTCCATGAACACTGAAGCTTTCTTT. Translated, it gives CATCQGSMNTEAFF.

This chain joins TRBV5-1 and TRBJ2-7, with TRBD1 identical over 8 bases. V was clipped by 0 bases and J by 2 bases; unmatched bases: 4. Germline V gene data show CDR1 as SGHRS and CDR2 as YFSETQ. CDR3 length: 15 residues. CDR3: CASSLDRGMTYEQYF. Here the CDR3 DNA reads TGCGCCAGCAGCTTGGACAGGGGGATGACCTACGAGCAGTACTTC.

In its sample, this clone was seen a few times. V and J are TRBV27 and TRBJ2-2; D may be TRBD1 (6 bases). CDR1 and CDR2 (germline): MNHEY, SMNVEV (reference sequence). This CDR3 is built from 15 residues. With 4 bases removed from V and 5 bases from J, the gap between germline ends came to 14 bases. CDR3 protein: CASSSAPGATGELFF. For the CDR3, the DNA is TGTGCCAGCAGTTCTGCCCCAGGGGCTACCGGGGAGCTGTTTTTT.

The chain is built from TRBV6-5 and TRBJ2-1, with D possibly being TRBD1 (5 bases). CDR1 is MNHEY and CDR2 is SVGAGI in the germline V gene. This CDR3 spans 12 amino acids. With 10 bases removed from V and 10 bases from J, the gap between germline ends came to 17 bases. The CDR3 loop is CATSWTFGEQFF. CDR3 coding DNA: TGTGCCACCTCCTGGACATTTGGCGAGCAGTTCTTC.

The chain combines TRBV11-1 with TRBJ1-3; D is unclear. The germline V and J ends were trimmed by 5 bases and 0 bases, with 14 bases remaining between them. CDR3 length equals 16 residues. Looked up from germline, CDR1 is SGHAT and CDR2 is FQDESV (reference sequence). CDR3 in amino acids: CASSPGNSNSGNTIYF. CDR3 bases: TGTGCCAGCAGCCCAGGAAACAGTAACTCTGGAAACACCATATATTTT.

This clone was seen a few times. The chain recombines TRBV5-4 with TRBJ2-1; 8 bases are a match to TRBD2. The CDR3 covers 15 residues. After removal of 0 bases from V and 2 bases from J, the junction contained 1 base not matched to a gene. The germline V gene has CDR1 SGHNT and CDR2 YYREEE (reference sequence). This chain's CDR3 is CASSLELAAYNEQFF. CDR3 in DNA: TGTGCCAGCAGCTTGGAACTAGCGGCCTACAATGAGCAGTTCTTC.

The CDR3 loop is CASSYGARSYEQYF. DNA of the CDR3: TGTGCCAGCAGTTACGGGGCGAGATCCTACGAGCAGTACTTC. The genes are TRBV6-5 and TRBJ2-7; D is possibly TRBD1 (5 bases). The CDR3 runs 14 residues. The ends were cut back, 2 bases at V and 1 base at J, with 9 bases in the middle. The V gene's germline CDR1 is MNHEY and CDR2 SVGAGI.

The V call is TRBV6-5, the J call TRBJ1-1, with 7 bases matching TRBD1. The CDR3 spans 14 residues. Germline values: CDR1 MNHEY, CDR2 SVGAGI. Trimming removed 4 bases from V and 7 bases from J; junction bases left unmatched: 9. The CDR3 DNA follows: TGTGCCAGCAGTTCGCAGGGGGGCCCCAATGAAGCTTTCTTT. Translation: CASSSQGGPNEAFF.

The V call is TRBV27, the J call TRBJ2-1; 10 nucleotides match TRBD2. The CDR3 sequence is 15 residues long. The V gene end was trimmed by 6 bases and the J gene end by 8 bases; junction bases not matched to a gene: 10. The V gene's germline CDR1 is MNHEY and CDR2 SMNVEV (reference sequence). The chain's CDR3 is CASRDLAGEGHEQFF. DNA of the CDR3: TGTGCCAGCAGAGATCTAGCGGGAGAGGGGCATGAGCAGTTCTTC.

The chain uses TRBV27 and TRBJ2-2; 10 positions match TRBD1. In germline, CDR1 is MNHEY, CDR2 SMNVEV (reference sequence). The CDR3 spans 18 residues. V trimming: 5 bases; J trimming: 0 bases; junction bases outside the gene matches: 9. CDR3 in amino acids: CASSLWTGGTTNTGELFF. In DNA form, the CDR3 reads TGTGCCAGCAGTCTTTGGACAGGGGGAACCACGAACACCGGGGAGCTGTTTTTT.

This chain's CDR3 is CASSEMPLTGLSYEQYF. In DNA form, the CDR3 reads TGCGCCAGCAGTGAGATGCCTTTGACAGGGCTCTCCTACGAGCAGTACTTC. The J gene is TRBJ2-7, the V gene TRBV10-1, with 7 bases fitting TRBD1. Germline V gene data show CDR1 as WNHNN and CDR2 as SYGVQD (reference sequence). The CDR3 is 17 amino acids. The V gene end was trimmed by 2 bases and the J gene end by 0 bases; junction bases not matched to a gene: 10.

The rearrangement links TRBV2 to TRBJ1-1; 7 bases line up with TRBD1. The CDR3 has 14 amino acids. V dropped 7 bases and J dropped 0; count of bases not matched to a gene: 5. Germline V gene lookup returns CDR1 SNHLY and CDR2 FYNNEI. CDR3 sequence reads: CASTPDRLNTEAFF. CDR3 nucleotide sequence: TGTGCCAGCACCCCGGACAGGTTGAACACTGAAGCTTTCTTT.

The V and J genes are TRBV9 and TRBJ1-3; D not resolved. Germline values: CDR1 SGDLS, CDR2 YYNGEE. V was clipped by 0 bases and J by 0 bases, with 10 bases between them. The CDR3 covers 16 residues. The CDR3 coding sequence is TGTGCCAGCAGCGTAGATGGAGGGCACTCTGGAAACACCATATATTTT. The encoded protein is CASSVDGGHSGNTIYF.

The chain couples TRBV19 to TRBJ2-1, with D possibly being TRBD2 (7 bases). Trimming took off 3 bases at V and 6 bases at J, with 15 bases between the two ends. Germline assignment: CDR1 LNHDA and CDR2 SQIVND (reference sequence). There are 15 residues in the CDR3. The CDR3 nucleotides read TGTGCCAGTAGTATGTGGGGGGGGGCCGCCAATGAGCAGTTCTTC. Translated: CASSMWGGAANEQFF.

The J gene is TRBJ2-7, the V gene TRBV27, with TRBD2 matching over 11 bases. There are 18 residues in the CDR3. The germline CDR1 and CDR2 sequences are MNHEY and SMNVEV (reference sequence). Germline trimming cut 0 bases from V and 1 base from J; bases unmatched to any gene: 8. The CDR3 region has the DNA TGTGCCAGCAGTTTATCGAGGATAGCGGGAGGGCCGTCCTACGAGCAGTACTTC. This gives the protein CASSLSRIAGGPSYEQYF.